Listed below are T cell receptor beta chains from one sample, sequenced in a study of blood T cell repertoires in COVID-19. Only in-frame clones appear in the TCRdb table, and some are missing; sequencing was by immunoSEQ multiplex PCR. The sample lists about 470,000 clones, roughly 87% occurring once. The sample taken for sequencing was PBMCs or T cells enriched from blood (not recorded which). The source of these receptors is a woman younger than 30 who had recovered from COVID-19. Both conserved end residues are part of each CDR3. Each record gives: J gene, clone size, D gene, V gene, CDR3 protein, CDR3 DNA. A D gene is named only where the DNA matches it firmly. The size field is filled for only some rows; it gives once, few, many or a size class.

TRBJ1-3,NA,TRBD1,TRBV7-9,CASMQGGGNTIYF,TGTGCCAGCATGCAGGGGGGTGGAAACACCATATATTTT
TRBJ1-1,NA,NA,TRBV5-1,CASSPLTGGLNTEAFF,TGCGCCAGCAGCCCCTTGACAGGCGGATTGAACACTGAAGCTTTCTTT
TRBJ2-3,NA,NA,TRBV7-9,CASVGTPNTQYF,TGTGCCAGCGTCGGGACTCCCAATACGCAGTATTTT
TRBJ1-6,NA,NA,TRBV5-1,CASRRGVDSPLHF,TGCGCCAGCAGACGGGGGGTTGATTCACCCCTCCACTTT
TRBJ2-2,NA,TRBD1,TRBV28,CASSRDRGNTGELFF,TGTGCCAGCAGCCGTGACAGGGGGAACACCGGGGAGCTGTTTTTT
TRBJ1-1,once,NA,TRBV7-9,CASSSYPEGDTEAFF,TGTGCCAGCAGCTCTTACCCTGAGGGAGACACTGAAGCTTTCTTT
TRBJ1-2,NA,TRBD1,TRBV27,CASSLRATTGGNGYTF,TGTGCCAGCAGTTTACGCGCAACTACAGGGGGCAACGGCTACACCTTC
TRBJ1-6,NA,TRBD1,TRBV30,CAWKGEDRHSPLHF,TGTGCCTGGAAGGGCGAGGACAGGCATTCACCCCTCCACTTT
TRBJ2-7,NA,TRBD2,TRBV7-2,CASSSLAGIAYEQYF,TGTGCCAGCAGCTCCTTAGCGGGGATCGCCTACGAGCAGTACTTC
TRBJ1-2,NA,NA,TRBV18,CASSLDGNYGYTF,TGTGCCAGCTCACTCGACGGGAACTATGGCTACACCTTC
TRBJ1-5,few,NA,TRBV6-1,CASSEIQENQPQHF,TGTGCCAGCAGTGAGATACAGGAGAATCAGCCCCAGCATTTT
TRBJ1-1,NA,TRBD1,TRBV19,CASRTGGIEAFF,TGTGCCTCTCGGACAGGGGGCATTGAAGCTTTCTTT
TRBJ2-3,NA,TRBD2,TRBV6-1,CASSEGGGTQYF,TGTGCCAGCAGTGAAGGGGGGGGTACGCAGTATTTT
TRBJ2-7,NA,NA,TRBV11-2,CASRFDRTYEQYF,TGTGCCAGCAGGTTCGACAGGACCTACGAGCAGTACTTC
TRBJ1-1,once,TRBD1,TRBV11-1,CASSPGTGGLNTEAFF,TGTGCCAGCAGCCCCGGGACAGGGGGATTGAACACTGAAGCTTTCTTT
TRBJ1-4,NA,NA,TRBV6-5,CASRRSGGEEKLFF,TGTGCCAGCAGACGATCCGGGGGAGAGGAAAAACTGTTTTTT
TRBJ2-2,NA,NA,TRBV11-2,CASSSRLLAGGTGELFF,TGTGCCAGCAGCTCGAGATTACTAGCCGGAGGAACCGGGGAGCTGTTTTTT
TRBJ2-7,NA,TRBD2,TRBV7-8,CASSSGVAGGYSYEQYF,TGTGCCAGCAGCTCCGGGGTAGCGGGGGGCTACTCCTACGAGCAGTACTTC
TRBJ1-5,many,NA,TRBV4-1,CASSQVGGGAQHF,TGCGCCAGCAGCCAAGTGGGGGGTGGAGCCCAGCATTTT
TRBJ2-2,NA,NA,TRBV5-4,CASSSIQGANTGELFF,TGTGCCAGCAGCTCGATACAGGGCGCGAACACCGGGGAGCTGTTTTTT
TRBJ1-2,NA,TRBD1,TRBV20-1,CSASITGGHGYTF,TGCAGTGCTAGTATAACAGGGGGCCATGGCTACACCTTC
TRBJ1-2,once,TRBD1,TRBV6-5,CASSRTGDYGYTF,TGTGCCAGCAGTAGGACAGGCGACTATGGCTACACCTTC
TRBJ1-2,NA,NA,TRBV5-3,CARSCKFKQQASNYGYTF,TGTGCCAGAAGCTGTAAGTTTAAGCAACAGGCATCTAACTATGGCTACACCTTC
TRBJ1-3,NA,TRBD1,TRBV9,CASSSRPGQGNTIYF,TGTGCCAGCAGCTCCAGACCGGGACAGGGAAACACCATATATTTT
TRBJ1-3,NA,NA,TRBV10-3,CGAASGNTIYF,TGTGGCGCCGCCTCTGGAAACACCATATATTTT
TRBJ1-2,NA,NA,TRBV5-4,CASALEQWSGYTF,TGTGCCAGCGCCTTAGAGCAGTGGAGTGGCTACACCTTC